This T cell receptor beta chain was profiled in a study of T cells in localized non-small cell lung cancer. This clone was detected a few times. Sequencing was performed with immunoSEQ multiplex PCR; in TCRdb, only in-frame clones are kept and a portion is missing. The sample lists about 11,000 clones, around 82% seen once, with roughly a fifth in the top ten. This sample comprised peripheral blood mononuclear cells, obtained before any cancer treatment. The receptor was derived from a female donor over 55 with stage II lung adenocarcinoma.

CDR3 protein: CASSPAREGAGYGYTF. CDR3 bases: TGCGCCAGCAGCCCCGCCAGGGAGGGGGCGGGCTATGGCTACACCTTC. V and J are TRBV5-1 and TRBJ1-2, with 7 positions matching TRBD1. Germline V lookup: CDR1 SGHRS, CDR2 YFSETQ. The junction had 13 bases not matched to a gene; V was cut back by 4 bases and J by 4 bases. The CDR3 spans 16 residues.